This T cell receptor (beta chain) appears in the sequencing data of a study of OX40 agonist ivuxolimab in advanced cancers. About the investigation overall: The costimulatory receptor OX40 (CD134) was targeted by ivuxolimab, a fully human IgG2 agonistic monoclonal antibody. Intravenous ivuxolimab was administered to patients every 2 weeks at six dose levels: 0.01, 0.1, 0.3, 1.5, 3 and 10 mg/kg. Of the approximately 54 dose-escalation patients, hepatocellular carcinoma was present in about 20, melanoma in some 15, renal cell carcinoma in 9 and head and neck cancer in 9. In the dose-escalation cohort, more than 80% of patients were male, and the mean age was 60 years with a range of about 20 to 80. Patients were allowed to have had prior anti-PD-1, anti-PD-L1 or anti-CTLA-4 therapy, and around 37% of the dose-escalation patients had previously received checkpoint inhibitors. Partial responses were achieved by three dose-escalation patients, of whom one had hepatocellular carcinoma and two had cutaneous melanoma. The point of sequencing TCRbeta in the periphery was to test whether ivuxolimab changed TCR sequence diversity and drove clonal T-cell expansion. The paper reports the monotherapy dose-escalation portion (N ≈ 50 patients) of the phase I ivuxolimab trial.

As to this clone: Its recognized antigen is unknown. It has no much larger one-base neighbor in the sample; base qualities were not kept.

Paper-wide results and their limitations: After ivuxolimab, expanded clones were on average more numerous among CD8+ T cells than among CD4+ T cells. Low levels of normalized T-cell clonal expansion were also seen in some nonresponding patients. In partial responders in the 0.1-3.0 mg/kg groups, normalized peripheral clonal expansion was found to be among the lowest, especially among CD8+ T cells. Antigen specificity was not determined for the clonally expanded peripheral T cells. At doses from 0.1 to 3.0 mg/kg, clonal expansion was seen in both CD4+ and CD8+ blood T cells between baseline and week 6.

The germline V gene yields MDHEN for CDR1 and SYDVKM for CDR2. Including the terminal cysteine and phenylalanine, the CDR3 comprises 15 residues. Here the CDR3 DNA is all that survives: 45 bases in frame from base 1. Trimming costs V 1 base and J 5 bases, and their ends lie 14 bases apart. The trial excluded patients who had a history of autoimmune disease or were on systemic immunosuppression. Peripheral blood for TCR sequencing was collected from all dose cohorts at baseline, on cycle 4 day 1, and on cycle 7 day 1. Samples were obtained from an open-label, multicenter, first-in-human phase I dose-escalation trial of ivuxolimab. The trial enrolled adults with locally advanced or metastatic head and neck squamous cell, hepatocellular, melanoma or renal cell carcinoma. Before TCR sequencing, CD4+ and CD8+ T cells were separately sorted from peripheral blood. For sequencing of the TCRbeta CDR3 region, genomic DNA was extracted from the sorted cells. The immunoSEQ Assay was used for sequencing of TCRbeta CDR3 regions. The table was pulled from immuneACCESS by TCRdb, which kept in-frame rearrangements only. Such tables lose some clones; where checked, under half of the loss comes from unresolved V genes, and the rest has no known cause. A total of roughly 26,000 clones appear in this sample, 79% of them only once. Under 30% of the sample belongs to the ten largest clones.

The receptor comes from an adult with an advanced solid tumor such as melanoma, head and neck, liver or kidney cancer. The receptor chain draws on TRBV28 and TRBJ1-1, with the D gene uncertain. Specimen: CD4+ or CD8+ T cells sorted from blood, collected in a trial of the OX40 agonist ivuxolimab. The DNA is TGTGCCAGCAGTTTATTTGGTCTCTCGGGTACTGAAGCTTTCTTT. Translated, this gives CASSLFGLSGTEAFF.